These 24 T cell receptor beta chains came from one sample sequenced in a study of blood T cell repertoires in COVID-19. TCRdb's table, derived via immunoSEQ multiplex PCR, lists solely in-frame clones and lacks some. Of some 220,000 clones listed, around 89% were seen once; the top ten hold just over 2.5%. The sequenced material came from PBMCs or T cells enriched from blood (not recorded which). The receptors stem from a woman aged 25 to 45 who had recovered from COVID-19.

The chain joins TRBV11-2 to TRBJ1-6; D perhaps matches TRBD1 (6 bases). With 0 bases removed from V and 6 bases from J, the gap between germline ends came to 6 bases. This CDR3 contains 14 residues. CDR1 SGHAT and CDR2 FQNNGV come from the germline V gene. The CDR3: CASSLEQGNSPLHF. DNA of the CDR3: TGTGCCAGCAGCTTAGAACAGGGTAATTCACCCCTCCACTTT.

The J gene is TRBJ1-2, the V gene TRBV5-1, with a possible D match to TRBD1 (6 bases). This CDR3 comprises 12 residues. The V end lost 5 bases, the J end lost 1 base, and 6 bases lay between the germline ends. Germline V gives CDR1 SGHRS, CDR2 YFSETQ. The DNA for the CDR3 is TGCGCCAGCAGACAGGGTAACTATGGCTACACCTTC. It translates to CASRQGNYGYTF.

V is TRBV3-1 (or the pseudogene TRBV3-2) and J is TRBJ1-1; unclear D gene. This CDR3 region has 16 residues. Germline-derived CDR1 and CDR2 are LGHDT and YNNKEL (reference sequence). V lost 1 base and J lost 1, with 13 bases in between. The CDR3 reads CASSQVWQAPNTEAFF. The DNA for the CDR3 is TGTGCCAGCAGCCAAGTCTGGCAGGCACCGAACACTGAAGCTTTCTTT.

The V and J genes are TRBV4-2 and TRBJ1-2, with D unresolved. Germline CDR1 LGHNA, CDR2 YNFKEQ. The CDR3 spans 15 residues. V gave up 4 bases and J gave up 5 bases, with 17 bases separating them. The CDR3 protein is CASSPERRQDYGYTF. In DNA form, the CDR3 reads TGTGCCAGCAGCCCCGAACGTAGGCAGGATTATGGCTACACCTTC.

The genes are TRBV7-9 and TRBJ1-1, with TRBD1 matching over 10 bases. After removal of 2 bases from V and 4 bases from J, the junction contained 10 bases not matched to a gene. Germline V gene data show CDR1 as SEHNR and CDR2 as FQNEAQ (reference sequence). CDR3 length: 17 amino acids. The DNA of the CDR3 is TGTGCCAGCAGCTTAAGTATAGGACAGGGGGAGTCCACTGAAGCTTTCTTT. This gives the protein CASSLSIGQGESTEAFF.

The CDR3 is CASGLVRYTTNEKLFF. The CDR3 nucleotides read TGTGCTAGTGGTTTGGTACGTTATACTACTAATGAAAAACTGTTTTTT. V is TRBV12-5 and J is TRBJ1-4; D unclear. The CDR3 extends over 16 amino acids. In germline, CDR1 is LGHNT, CDR2 FRNRAP. With 0 bases removed from V and 2 bases from J, the gap between germline ends came to 10 bases.

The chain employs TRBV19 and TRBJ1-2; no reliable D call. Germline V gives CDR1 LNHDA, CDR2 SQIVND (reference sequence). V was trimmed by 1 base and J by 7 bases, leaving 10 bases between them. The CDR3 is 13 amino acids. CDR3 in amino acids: CASSIVPGGGYTF. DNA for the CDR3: TGTGCCAGTAGTATAGTACCGGGAGGTGGCTACACCTTC.

This chain's CDR3 is CASSSGGGLNEQFF. The CDR3, as DNA: TGTGCCAGCAGCTCCGGGGGGGGGCTGAATGAGCAGTTCTTC. The genes are TRBV3-1 (or the pseudogene TRBV3-2) and TRBJ2-1, with 8 nucleotides matching TRBD2. The V gene end was trimmed by 5 bases and the J gene end by 7 bases; junction bases not matched to a gene: 7. CDR1 and CDR2 from the germline V gene are LGHDT and YNNKEL (reference sequence). This CDR3 has 14 amino acids.

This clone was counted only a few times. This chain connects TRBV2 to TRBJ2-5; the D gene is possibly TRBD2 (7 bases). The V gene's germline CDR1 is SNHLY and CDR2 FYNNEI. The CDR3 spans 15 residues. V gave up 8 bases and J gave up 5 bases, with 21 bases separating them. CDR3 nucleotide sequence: TGTGCCAGCGGGTTGGTAACGGGGGGCCGGGAGACCCAGTACTTC. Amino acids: CASGLVTGGRETQYF.

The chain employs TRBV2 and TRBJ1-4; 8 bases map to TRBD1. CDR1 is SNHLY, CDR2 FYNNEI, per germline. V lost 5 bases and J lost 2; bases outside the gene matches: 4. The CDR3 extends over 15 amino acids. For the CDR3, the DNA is TGTGCCAGCAGTTTGCAGGGGGCGACTAATGAAAAACTGTTTTTT. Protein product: CASSLQGATNEKLFF.

In DNA form, the CDR3 reads TGTGCCAGCAGCCCGGGGACTAGCGGTAACACCGGGGAGCTGTTTTTT. It yields the protein CASSPGTSGNTGELFF. The chain couples TRBV4-2 to TRBJ2-2; 11 nucleotides agree with TRBD2. Germline lookup yields CDR1 LGHNA and CDR2 YNFKEQ. The CDR3 runs 16 residues. Trimming took 4 bases from V and 2 from J; bases not matched to a gene: 3.

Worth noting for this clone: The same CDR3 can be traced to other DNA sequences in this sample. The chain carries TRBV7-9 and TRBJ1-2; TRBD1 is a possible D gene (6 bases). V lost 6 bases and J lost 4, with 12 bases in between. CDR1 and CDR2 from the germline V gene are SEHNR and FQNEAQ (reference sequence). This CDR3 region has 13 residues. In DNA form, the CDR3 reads TGTGCCAGCAGTCCAACAGGGCTCTATGGCTACACCTTC. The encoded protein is CASSPTGLYGYTF.

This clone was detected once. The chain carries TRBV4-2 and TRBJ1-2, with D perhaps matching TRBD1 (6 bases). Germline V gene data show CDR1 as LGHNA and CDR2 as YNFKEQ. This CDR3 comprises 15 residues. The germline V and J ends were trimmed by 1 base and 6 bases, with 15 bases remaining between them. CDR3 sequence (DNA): TGTGCCAGCAGCCAAGTTACAGGGCGCGAGAATGGCTACACCTTC. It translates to CASSQVTGRENGYTF.

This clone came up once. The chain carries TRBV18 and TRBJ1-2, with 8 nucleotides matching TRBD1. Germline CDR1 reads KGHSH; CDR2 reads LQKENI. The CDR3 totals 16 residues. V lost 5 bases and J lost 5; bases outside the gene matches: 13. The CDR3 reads CASSSTPGGSHYGYTF. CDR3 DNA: TGTGCCAGCTCATCGACCCCAGGGGGCTCTCATTATGGCTACACCTTC.

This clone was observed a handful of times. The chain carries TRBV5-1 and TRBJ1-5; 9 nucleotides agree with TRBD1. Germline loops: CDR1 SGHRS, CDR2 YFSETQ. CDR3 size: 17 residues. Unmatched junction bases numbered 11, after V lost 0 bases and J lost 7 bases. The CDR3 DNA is TGCGCCAGCAGCTTGGACCCCCCGGGACAGGGAAGACAGCCCCAGCATTTT. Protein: CASSLDPPGQGRQPQHF.

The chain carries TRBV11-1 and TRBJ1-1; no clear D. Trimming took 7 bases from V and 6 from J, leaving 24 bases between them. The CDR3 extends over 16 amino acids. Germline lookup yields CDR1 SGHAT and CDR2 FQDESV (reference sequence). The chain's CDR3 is CASNPGRRVAVAEAFF. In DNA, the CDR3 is TGTGCCAGCAATCCGGGTCGGAGAGTCGCCGTGGCTGAAGCTTTCTTT.

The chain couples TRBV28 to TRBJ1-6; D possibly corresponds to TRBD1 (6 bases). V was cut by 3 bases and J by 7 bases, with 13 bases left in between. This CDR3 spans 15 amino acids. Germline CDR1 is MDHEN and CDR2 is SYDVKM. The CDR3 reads CASSLGGLGNSPLHF. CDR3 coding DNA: TGTGCCAGCAGTTTGGGGGGGCTGGGCAATTCACCCCTCCACTTT. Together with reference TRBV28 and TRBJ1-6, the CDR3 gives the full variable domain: DVKVTQSSRYLVKRTGEKVFLECVQDMDHENMFWYRQDPGLGLRLIYFSYDVKMKEKGDIPEGYSVSREKKERFSLILESASTNQTSMYLCASSLGGLGNSPLHFGNGTRLTVT.

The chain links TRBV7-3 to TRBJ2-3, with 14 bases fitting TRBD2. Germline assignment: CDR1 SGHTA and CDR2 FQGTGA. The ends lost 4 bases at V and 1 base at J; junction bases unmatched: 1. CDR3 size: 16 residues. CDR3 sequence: CASSSGLAGGTDTQYF. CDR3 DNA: TGTGCCAGCAGCTCGGGACTAGCGGGGGGCACAGATACGCAGTATTTT.

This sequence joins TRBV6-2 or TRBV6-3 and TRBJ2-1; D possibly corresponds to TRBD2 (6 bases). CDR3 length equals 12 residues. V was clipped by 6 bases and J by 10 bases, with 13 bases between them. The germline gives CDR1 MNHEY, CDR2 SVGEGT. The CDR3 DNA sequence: TGTGCCAGCAGCCGGGACTCTGGGGAGCAGTTCTTC. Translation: CASSRDSGEQFF.

The CDR3 DNA is TGTGCCAGCAGCTTGGCTGGAGCGAACACCGGGGAGCTGTTTTTT. It encodes CASSLAGANTGELFF. J is TRBJ2-2 and V is TRBV5-4; D unresolved. CDR3 length: 15 residues. V was shortened by 0 bases and J by 0 bases, with 6 bases between the two germline ends. In germline, CDR1 is SGHNT, CDR2 YYREEE (reference sequence).

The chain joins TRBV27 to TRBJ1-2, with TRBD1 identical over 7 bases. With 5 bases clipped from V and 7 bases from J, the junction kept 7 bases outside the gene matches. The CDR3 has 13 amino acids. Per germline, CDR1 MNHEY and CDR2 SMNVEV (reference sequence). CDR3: CASSPHRGGGYTF. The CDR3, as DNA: TGTGCCAGCAGTCCCCACAGGGGAGGTGGCTACACCTTC.

The CDR3 reads CASSRSRDRGGGLVLDTEAFF. The DNA for the CDR3 is TGTGCCAGCAGCCGCAGCCGGGACAGGGGTGGAGGGTTGGTTTTAGACACTGAAGCTTTCTTT. This chain uses TRBV21-1 with TRBJ1-1; the DNA was not used to check the table's D call, TRBD1. TRBV21-1 is assigned pseudogene status. There are 21 residues in the CDR3.

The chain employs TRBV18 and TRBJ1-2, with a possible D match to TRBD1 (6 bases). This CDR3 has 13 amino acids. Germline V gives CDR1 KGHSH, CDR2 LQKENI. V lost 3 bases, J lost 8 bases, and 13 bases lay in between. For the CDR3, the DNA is TGTGCCAGCTCACCTAACAGGGAAGACGGCTACACCTTC. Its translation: CASSPNREDGYTF.

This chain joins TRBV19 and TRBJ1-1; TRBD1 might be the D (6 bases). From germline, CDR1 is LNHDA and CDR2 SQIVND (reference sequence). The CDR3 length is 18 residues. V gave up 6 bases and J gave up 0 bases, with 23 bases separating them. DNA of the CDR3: TGTGCCAGTAGCAAGGCCCAGGGGCTCACCGAGATGAACACTGAAGCTTTCTTT. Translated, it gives CASSKAQGLTEMNTEAFF.